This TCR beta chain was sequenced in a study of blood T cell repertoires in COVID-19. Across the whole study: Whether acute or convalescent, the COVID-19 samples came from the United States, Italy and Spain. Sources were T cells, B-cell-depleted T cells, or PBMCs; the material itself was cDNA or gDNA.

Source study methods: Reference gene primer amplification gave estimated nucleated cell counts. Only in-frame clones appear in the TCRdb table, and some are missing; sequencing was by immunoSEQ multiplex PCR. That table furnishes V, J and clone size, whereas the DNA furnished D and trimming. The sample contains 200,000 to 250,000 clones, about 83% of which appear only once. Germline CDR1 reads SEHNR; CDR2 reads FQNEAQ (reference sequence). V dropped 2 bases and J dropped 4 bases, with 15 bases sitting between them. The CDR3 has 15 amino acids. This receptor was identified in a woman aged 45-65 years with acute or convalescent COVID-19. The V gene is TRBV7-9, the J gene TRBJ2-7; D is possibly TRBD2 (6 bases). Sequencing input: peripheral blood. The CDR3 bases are TGTGCCAGCAGCTTAAGTGGCGCGGGGAGGTACGAGCAGTACTTC. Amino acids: CASSLSGAGRYEQYF.